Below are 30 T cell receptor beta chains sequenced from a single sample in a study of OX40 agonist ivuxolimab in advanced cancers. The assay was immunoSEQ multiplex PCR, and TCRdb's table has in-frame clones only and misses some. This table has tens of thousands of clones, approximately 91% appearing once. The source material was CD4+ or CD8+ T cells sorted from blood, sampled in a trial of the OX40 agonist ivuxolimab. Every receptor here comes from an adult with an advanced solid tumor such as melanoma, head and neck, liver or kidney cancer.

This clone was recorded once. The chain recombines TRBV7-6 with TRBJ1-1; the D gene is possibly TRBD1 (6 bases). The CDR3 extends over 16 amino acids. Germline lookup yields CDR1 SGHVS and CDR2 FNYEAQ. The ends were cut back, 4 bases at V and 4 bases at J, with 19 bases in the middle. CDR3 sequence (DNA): TGTGCCAGCAGCTATGAGACAGGTCTTTTAGTCACTGAAGCTTTCTTT. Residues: CASSYETGLLVTEAFF.

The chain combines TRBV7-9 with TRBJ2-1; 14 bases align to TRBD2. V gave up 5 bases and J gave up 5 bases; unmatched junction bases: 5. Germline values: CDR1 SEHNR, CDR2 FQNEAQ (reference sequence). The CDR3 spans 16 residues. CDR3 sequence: CASSPGTSGRNNEQFF. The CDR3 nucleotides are TGTGCCAGCAGCCCCGGGACTAGCGGGAGAAACAATGAGCAGTTCTTC. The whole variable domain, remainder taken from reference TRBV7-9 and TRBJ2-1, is DTGVSQNPRHKITKRGQNVTFRCDPISEHNRLYWYRQTLGQGPEFLTYFQNEAQLEKSRLLSDRFSAERPKGSFSTLEIQRTEQGDSAMYLCASSPGTSGRNNEQFFGPGTRLTVL.

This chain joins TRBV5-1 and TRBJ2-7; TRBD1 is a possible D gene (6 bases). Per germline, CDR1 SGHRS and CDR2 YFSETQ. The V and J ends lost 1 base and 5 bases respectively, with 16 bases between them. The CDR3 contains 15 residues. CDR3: CASSLFQGMYDEQYF. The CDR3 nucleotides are TGCGCCAGCAGCTTGTTCCAGGGGATGTATGACGAGCAGTACTTC.

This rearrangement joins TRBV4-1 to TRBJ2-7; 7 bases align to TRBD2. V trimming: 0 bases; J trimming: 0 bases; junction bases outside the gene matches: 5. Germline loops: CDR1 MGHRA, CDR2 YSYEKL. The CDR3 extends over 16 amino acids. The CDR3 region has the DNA TGCGCCAGCAGCCAAGATCCGGGACTAACCTCCTACGAGCAGTACTTC. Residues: CASSQDPGLTSYEQYF.

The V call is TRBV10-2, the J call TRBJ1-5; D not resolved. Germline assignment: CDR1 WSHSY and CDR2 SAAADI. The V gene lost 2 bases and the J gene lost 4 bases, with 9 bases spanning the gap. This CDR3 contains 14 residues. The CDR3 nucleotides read TGCGCCAGCAGTGAGGGGCCAGTTAATCAGCCCCAGCATTTT. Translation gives CASSEGPVNQPQHF.

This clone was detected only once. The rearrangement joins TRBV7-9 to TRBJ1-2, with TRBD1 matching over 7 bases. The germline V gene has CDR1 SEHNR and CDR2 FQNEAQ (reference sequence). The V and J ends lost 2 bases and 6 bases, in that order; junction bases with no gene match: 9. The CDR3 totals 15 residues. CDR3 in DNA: TGTGCCAGCAGCTTACCCCCCACAGGGGCGGATGGCTACACCTTC. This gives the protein CASSLPPTGADGYTF.

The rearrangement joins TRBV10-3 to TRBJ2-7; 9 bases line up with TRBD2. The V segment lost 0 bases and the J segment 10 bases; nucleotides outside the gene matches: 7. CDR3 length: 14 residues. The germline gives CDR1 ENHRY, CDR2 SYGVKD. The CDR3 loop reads CAISESEEAGGQYF. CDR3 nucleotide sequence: TGTGCCATCAGTGAGTCAGAAGAAGCGGGAGGCCAGTACTTC.

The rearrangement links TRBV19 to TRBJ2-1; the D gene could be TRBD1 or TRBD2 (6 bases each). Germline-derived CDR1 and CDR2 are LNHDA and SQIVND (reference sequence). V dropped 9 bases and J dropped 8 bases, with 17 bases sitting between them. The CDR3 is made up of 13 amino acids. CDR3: CASTDWGAHEQFF. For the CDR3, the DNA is TGTGCCAGCACAGATTGGGGGGCCCATGAGCAGTTCTTC.

CDR3 region: CASSWIEETQYF. In nucleotides, the CDR3 is TGTGCCAGCAGCTGGATCGAGGAGACCCAGTACTTC. The genes are TRBV7-9 and TRBJ2-5; no clear D gene. The CDR3 contains 12 residues. CDR1 SEHNR and CDR2 FQNEAQ come from the germline V gene (reference sequence). With 4 bases removed from V and 5 bases from J, the gap between germline ends came to 8 bases.

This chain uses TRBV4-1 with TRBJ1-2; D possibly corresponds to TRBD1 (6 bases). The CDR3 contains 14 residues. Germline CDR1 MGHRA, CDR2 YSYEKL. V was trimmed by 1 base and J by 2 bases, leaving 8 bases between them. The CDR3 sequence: CASSQAGTNYGYTF. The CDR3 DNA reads TGCGCCAGCAGCCAAGCCGGGACAAACTATGGCTACACCTTC.

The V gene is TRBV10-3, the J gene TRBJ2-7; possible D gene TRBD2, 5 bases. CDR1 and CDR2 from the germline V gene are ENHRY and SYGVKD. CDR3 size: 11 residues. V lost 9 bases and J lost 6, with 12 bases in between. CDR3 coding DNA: TGTGCCATTGGAGGAGGAAGCGAGCAGTACTTC. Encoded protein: CAIGGGSEQYF.

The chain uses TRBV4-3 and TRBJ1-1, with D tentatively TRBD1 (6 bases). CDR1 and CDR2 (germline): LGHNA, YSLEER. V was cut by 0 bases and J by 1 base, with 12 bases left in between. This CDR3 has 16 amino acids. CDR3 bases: TGCGCCAGCAGCCAAGATGTCAGGGGTGGGAACACTGAAGCTTTCTTT. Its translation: CASSQDVRGGNTEAFF.

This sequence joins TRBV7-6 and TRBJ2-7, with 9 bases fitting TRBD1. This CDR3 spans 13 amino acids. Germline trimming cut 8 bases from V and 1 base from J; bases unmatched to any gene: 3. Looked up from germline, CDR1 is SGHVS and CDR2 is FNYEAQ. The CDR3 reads CASSDRGSYEQYF. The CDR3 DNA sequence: TGTGCCAGCTCGGACAGGGGTTCCTACGAGCAGTACTTC.

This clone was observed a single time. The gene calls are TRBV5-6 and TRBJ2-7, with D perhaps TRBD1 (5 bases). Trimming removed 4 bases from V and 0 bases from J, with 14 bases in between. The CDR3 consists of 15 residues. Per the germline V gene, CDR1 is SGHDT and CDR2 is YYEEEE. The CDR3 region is CASSPGPPSSYEQYF. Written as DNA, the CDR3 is TGTGCCAGCAGCCCAGGGCCCCCAAGCTCCTACGAGCAGTACTTC.

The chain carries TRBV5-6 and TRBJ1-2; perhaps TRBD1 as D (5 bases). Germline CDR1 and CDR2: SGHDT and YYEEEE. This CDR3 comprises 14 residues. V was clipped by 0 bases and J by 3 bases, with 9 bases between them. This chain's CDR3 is CASSLGEGYYGYTF. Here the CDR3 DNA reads TGTGCCAGCAGCTTGGGAGAGGGGTACTATGGCTACACCTTC.

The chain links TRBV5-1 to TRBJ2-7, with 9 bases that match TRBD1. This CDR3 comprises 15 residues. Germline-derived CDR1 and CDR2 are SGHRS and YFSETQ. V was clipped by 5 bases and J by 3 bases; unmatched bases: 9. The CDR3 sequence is CASRPDRGGGYEQYF. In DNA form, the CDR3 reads TGCGCCAGCAGGCCGGACAGGGGAGGAGGCTACGAGCAGTACTTC. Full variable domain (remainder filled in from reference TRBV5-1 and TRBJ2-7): KAGVTQTPRYLIKTRGQQVTLSCSPISGHRSVSWYQQTPGQGLQFLFEYFSETQRNKGNFPGRFSGRQFSNSRSEMNVSTLELGDSALYLCASRPDRGGGYEQYFGPGTRLTVT.

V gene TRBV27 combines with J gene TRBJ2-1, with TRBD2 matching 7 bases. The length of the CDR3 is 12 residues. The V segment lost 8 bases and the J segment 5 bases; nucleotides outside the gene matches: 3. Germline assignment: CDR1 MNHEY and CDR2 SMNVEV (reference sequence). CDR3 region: CASGLADNEQFF. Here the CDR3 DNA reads TGTGCCAGCGGCCTAGCGGACAATGAGCAGTTCTTC.

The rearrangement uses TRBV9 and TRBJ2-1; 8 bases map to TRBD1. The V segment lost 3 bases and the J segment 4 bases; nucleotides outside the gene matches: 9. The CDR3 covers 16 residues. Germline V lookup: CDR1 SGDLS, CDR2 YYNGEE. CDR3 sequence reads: CASSADRTGTYNEQFF. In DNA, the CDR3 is TGTGCCAGCAGCGCAGACCGGACAGGGACATACAATGAGCAGTTCTTC.

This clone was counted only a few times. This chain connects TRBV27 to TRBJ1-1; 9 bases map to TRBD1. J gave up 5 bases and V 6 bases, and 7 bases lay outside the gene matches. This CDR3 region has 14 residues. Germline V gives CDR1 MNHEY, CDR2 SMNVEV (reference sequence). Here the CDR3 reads CASSLDRGGTEAFF. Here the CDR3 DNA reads TGTGCCAGCAGCTTGGACAGGGGAGGAACTGAAGCTTTCTTT.

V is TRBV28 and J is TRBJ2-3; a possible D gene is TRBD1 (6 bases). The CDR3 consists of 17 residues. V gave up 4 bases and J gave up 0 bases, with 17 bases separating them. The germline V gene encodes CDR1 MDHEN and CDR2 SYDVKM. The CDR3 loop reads CASSSNRVYISTDTQYF. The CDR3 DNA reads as TGTGCCAGCAGTTCCAACAGGGTGTATATCAGCACAGATACGCAGTATTTT.

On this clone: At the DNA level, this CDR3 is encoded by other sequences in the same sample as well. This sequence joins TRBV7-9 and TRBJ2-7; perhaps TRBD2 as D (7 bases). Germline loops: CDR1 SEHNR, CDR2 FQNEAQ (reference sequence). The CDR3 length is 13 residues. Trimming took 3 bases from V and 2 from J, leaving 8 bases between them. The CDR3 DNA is TGTGCCAGCAGCTTGGGGGGGCCCTACGAGCAGTACTTC. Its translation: CASSLGGPYEQYF.

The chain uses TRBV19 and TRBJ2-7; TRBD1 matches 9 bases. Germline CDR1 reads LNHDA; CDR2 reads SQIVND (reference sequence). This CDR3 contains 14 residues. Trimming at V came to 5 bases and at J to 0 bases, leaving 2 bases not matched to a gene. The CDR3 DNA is TGTGCCAGTAGTGGGACAGGGCCCTCCTACGAGCAGTACTTC. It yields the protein CASSGTGPSYEQYF. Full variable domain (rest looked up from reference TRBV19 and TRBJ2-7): DGGITQSPKYLFRKEGQNVTLSCEQNLNHDAMYWYRQDPGQGLRLIYYSQIVNDFQKGDIAEGYSVSREKKESFPLTVTSAQKNPTAFYLCASSGTGPSYEQYFGPGTRLTVT.

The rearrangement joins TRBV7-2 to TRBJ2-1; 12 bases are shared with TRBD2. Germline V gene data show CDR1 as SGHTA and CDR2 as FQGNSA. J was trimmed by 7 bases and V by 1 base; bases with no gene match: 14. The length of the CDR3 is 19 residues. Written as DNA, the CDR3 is TGTGCCAGCAGCTTAGTGGTTCTAGCGGGAGGGCCCAAAGGGAATGAGCAGTTCTTC. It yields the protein CASSLVVLAGGPKGNEQFF.

This CDR3 is CASSLLGQQYGYTF. Here the CDR3 DNA reads TGTGCCAGCAGTTTATTGGGACAGCAATATGGCTACACCTTC. The chain joins TRBV28 to TRBJ1-2, with 7 bases that match TRBD1. Germline V gene data show CDR1 as MDHEN and CDR2 as SYDVKM. The trim removed 1 base at V and 5 bases at J, leaving 4 bases unmatched. The CDR3 has 14 amino acids.

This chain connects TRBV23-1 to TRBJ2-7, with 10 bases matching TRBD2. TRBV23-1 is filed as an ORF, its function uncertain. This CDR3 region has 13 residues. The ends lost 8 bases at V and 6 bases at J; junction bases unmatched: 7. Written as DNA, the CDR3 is TGCGCCAGCCGGCTAGCGGGAGTATCCGAGCAGTACTTC. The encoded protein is CASRLAGVSEQYF.

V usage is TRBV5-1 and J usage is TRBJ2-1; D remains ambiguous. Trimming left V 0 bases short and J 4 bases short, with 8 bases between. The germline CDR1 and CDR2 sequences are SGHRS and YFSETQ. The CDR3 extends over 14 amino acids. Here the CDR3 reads CASSLETGYNEQFF. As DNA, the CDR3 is TGCGCCAGCAGCTTGGAAACGGGTTACAATGAGCAGTTCTTC.

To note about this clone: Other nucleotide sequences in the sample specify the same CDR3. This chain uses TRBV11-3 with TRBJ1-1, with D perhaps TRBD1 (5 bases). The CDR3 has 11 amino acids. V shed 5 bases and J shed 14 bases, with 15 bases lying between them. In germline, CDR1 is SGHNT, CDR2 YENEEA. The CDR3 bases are TGTGCCAGCAGCGGACCCGAAGGGGCCTTCTTT. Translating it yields CASSGPEGAFF.

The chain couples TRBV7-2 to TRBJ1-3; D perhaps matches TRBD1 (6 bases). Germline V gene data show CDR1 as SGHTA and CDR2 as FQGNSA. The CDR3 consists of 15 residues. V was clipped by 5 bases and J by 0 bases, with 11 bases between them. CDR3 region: CASSGTGSSGNTIYF. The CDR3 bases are TGTGCCAGCAGCGGAACAGGGAGCTCTGGAAACACCATATATTTT.

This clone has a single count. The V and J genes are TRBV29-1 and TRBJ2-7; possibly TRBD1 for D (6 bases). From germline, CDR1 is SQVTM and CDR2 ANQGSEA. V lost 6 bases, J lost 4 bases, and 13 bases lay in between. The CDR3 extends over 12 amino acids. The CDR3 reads CSVQTGVYEQYF. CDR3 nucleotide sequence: TGCAGCGTCCAGACAGGAGTATACGAGCAGTACTTC.

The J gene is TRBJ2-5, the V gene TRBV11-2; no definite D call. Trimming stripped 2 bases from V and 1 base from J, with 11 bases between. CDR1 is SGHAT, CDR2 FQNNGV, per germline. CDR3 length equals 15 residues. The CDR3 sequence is CASSLQSHTQETQYF. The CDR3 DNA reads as TGTGCCAGCAGCTTACAATCGCACACCCAAGAGACCCAGTACTTC.